A selection of T cell receptor beta chains follows, all from one sample in a study of beta chain features in type 1 diabetes. TCRdb's copy holds only in-frame clones and misses some; the assay was immunoSEQ multiplex PCR. The repertoire holds around 20,000 clones, with roughly 69% as singletons. Input material: Tregs from blood. The receptors come from a man younger than 35 with type 1 diabetes. The CDR3 runs from the conserved cysteine through the conserved F or W. D genes are given only for firm matches.

cdr3_aa j_call v_call d_call
CASSLAEATSGNSYEQYF TRBJ2-7 TRBV7-2 TRBD2
CASSLAPDRTNTGELFF TRBJ2-2 TRBV7-2 .
CASSLASGVYNEQFF TRBJ2-1 TRBV7-9 TRBD2
CASSMGRVYEQYF . TRBV6-5 TRBD2
CASTHQTGEGYTF TRBJ1-2 TRBV6-1 .
CASSYGWPQETQYF TRBJ2-5 TRBV2 .
CASRETGGGEQFF TRBJ2-1 TRBV27 TRBD1
CASSSTSGSWDTQYF TRBJ2-3 TRBV5-1 TRBD2
CASSHRPTGSYEQYF TRBJ2-7 TRBV10-2 .
CSALYGNEQFF TRBJ2-1 TRBV20-1 .
CASLNGRVHYGYTF TRBJ1-2 TRBV6-1 .
CATAFGGGTDTQYF TRBJ2-3 TRBV4-2 .
CATQLAVGDTQYF TRBJ2-3 TRBV10-3 TRBD2
CAIRGQGEETQYF TRBJ2-5 TRBV10-3 TRBD1
CASSLLGRQGRSYNEQFF TRBJ2-1 TRBV28 TRBD1
CASSLSFYEQFF TRBJ2-1 TRBV7-2 .
CASSPPSTYEQYF TRBJ2-7 TRBV18 .
CAWIGNRGKNTEAFF TRBJ1-1 TRBV30 TRBD1
CASSVGIPGELFF TRBJ2-2 TRBV6-1 .
CASSPREGAGTRTQYF TRBJ2-3 TRBV7-9 .
CASSYFKGALEAFF TRBJ1-1 TRBV6-6 TRBD1
CASRRLGKEQFF TRBJ2-1 TRBV28 .
CASSPWGTGNTIYF TRBJ1-3 TRBV28 .
CASSYLGGNTGELFF TRBJ2-2 TRBV6-6 .
CSVLRRDRGLEQYF TRBJ2-7 TRBV29-1 TRBD1
CASSPSGVHGYTF TRBJ1-2 TRBV5-1 .
CASSGASRGNEQFF TRBJ2-1 TRBV19 .
CASRVARPAGGYEQYF TRBJ2-7 TRBV10-2 TRBD2
CASSPTSRETQYF TRBJ2-5 TRBV13 TRBD2
CASSLVREYNEQFF TRBJ2-1 TRBV7-2 .
CSVSGQGNWGTQYF TRBJ2-3 TRBV29-1 TRBD1